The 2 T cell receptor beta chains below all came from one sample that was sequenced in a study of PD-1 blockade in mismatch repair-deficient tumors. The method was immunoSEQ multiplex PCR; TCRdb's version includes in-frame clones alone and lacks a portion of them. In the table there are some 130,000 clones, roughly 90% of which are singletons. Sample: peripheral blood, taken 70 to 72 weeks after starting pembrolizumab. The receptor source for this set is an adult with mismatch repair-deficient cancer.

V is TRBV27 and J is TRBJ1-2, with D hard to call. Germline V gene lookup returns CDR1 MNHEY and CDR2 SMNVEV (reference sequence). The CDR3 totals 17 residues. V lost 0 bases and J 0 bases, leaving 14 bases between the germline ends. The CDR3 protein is CASSLSSRAGANYGYTF. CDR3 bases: TGTGCCAGCAGTTTATCGAGCCGGGCAGGAGCTAACTATGGCTACACCTTC.

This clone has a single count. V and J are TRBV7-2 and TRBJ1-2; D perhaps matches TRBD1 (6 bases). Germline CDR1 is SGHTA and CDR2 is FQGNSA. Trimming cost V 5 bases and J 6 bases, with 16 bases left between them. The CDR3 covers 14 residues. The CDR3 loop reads CASSTNRAVNGYTF. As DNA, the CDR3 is TGTGCCAGCAGCACCAACAGGGCAGTGAATGGCTACACCTTC.